This TCR beta chain originates from a study of blood T cell repertoires in COVID-19. The wider study: Both acute and convalescent COVID-19 samples were obtained from the United States, Italy and Spain. PBMCs, B-cell-depleted T cells, or T cells provided the cDNA or gDNA that made up the material.

Germline V lookup: CDR1 LNHDA, CDR2 SQIVND (reference sequence). CDR3 size: 17 residues. After removal of 0 bases from V and 3 bases from J, the junction contained 5 bases not matched to a gene. In the study's own analysis: For nucleated cells, counts were estimated from reference gene primer amplification. The repertoire was sequenced with immunoSEQ multiplex PCR; TCRdb's copy has only in-frame clones and lacks some. V and J calls and clone size are copied from that table; D and trimming were computed from the DNA. Altogether about 76,000 clones are present, around 88% being singletons, with the ten largest covering 6.5% to 9.5%.

The source of this sequence is a man between 25 and 39 years old with acute or convalescent COVID-19. This chain uses TRBV19 with TRBJ2-2, with 9 nucleotides matching TRBD2. Material for sequencing was peripheral blood. The CDR3 sequence: CASSIDPSGTYTGELFF. The DNA of the CDR3 is TGTGCCAGTAGTATAGATCCTAGCGGGACTTACACCGGGGAGCTGTTTTTT.